A selection of T cell receptor beta chains follows, all from one sample in a study of blood T cell repertoires in COVID-19. Assay used: immunoSEQ multiplex PCR; TCRdb lists only in-frame clones, some missing. Of more than 200,000 clones listed, 80% to 90% were seen once; the top ten hold around 1.8%. Sequenced sample: peripheral blood. Every receptor here comes from a man younger than 40 with active or convalescent COVID-19. Each CDR3 is given with its conserved first and last residue. The D gene is left open where the match is weak. Not all rows give a size; the values are once, few, many and, for expanded clones, a class.

v_gene: TRBV10-1
abundance: .
d_gene: .
j_gene: TRBJ2-2
CDR3aa: CASSESGDAGELFF
CDR3nt: TGCGCCAGCAGTGAATCAGGGGACGCCGGGGAGCTGTTTTTT

v_gene: TRBV6-1
abundance: .
d_gene: .
j_gene: TRBJ1-2
CDR3aa: CASSEAQGPYGYTF
CDR3nt: TGTGCCAGCAGTGAAGCACAGGGCCCTTATGGCTACACCTTC

v_gene: TRBV19
abundance: .
d_gene: .
j_gene: TRBJ2-3
CDR3aa: CASSFQGGTDTQYF
CDR3nt: TGTGCCAGTAGTTTCCAGGGCGGCACAGATACGCAGTATTTT

v_gene: TRBV12-3/TRBV12-4
abundance: .
d_gene: .
j_gene: TRBJ2-7
CDR3aa: CASSLMDSYEQYF
CDR3nt: TGTGCCAGCAGTCTTATGGACAGCTACGAGCAGTACTTC

v_gene: TRBV4-2
abundance: once
d_gene: TRBD2
j_gene: TRBJ2-3
CDR3aa: CASSQALRRGVDTQYF
CDR3nt: TGTGCCAGCAGCCAAGCTCTAAGGCGGGGGGTTGATACGCAGTATTTT

v_gene: TRBV14
abundance: .
d_gene: TRBD1
j_gene: TRBJ2-7
CDR3aa: CASSQAGTGVYEQYF
CDR3nt: TGTGCCAGCAGCCAGGCCGGGACAGGGGTCTACGAGCAGTACTTC

v_gene: TRBV5-1
abundance: .
d_gene: .
j_gene: TRBJ1-6
CDR3aa: CASSRGEGYSPLHF
CDR3nt: TGCGCCAGCAGCCGTGGGGAGGGATATTCACCCCTCCACTTT

v_gene: TRBV18
abundance: few
d_gene: .
j_gene: TRBJ2-5
CDR3aa: CASSPGGPPETQYF
CDR3nt: TGTGCCAGCTCACCGGGGGGGCCCCCAGAGACCCAGTACTTC

v_gene: TRBV18
abundance: .
d_gene: .
j_gene: TRBJ1-6
CDR3aa: CASSTNEAGGPLHF
CDR3nt: TGTGCCAGCTCCACTAACGAAGCGGGGGGACCCCTCCACTTT

v_gene: TRBV19
abundance: .
d_gene: .
j_gene: TRBJ1-3
CDR3aa: CASIPQAFGNTIYF
CDR3nt: TGTGCCAGTATCCCACAGGCCTTTGGAAACACCATATATTTT

v_gene: TRBV2
abundance: .
d_gene: TRBD1
j_gene: TRBJ1-5
CDR3aa: CASSRLTGSNNQPQHF
CDR3nt: TGTGCCAGCAGCCGGTTGACAGGGTCGAACAATCAGCCCCAGCATTTT

v_gene: TRBV29-1
abundance: .
d_gene: .
j_gene: TRBJ1-2
CDR3aa: CSGGVSNYGYTF
CDR3nt: TGCAGCGGCGGGGTTTCGAACTATGGCTACACCTTC

v_gene: TRBV2
abundance: .
d_gene: .
j_gene: TRBJ2-7
CDR3aa: CASRDARLVPEQYF
CDR3nt: TGTGCCAGCAGGGACGCCAGACTAGTCCCCGAGCAGTACTTC

v_gene: TRBV28
abundance: .
d_gene: .
j_gene: TRBJ2-5
CDR3aa: CASSFEADVQETQYF
CDR3nt: TGTGCCAGCAGTTTCGAAGCTGATGTCCAAGAGACCCAGTACTTC

v_gene: TRBV5-5
abundance: .
d_gene: .
j_gene: TRBJ1-6
CDR3aa: CASSSGPSSYNSPLHF
CDR3nt: TGTGCCAGCAGCTCGGGTCCCAGCTCCTATAATTCACCCCTCCACTTT

v_gene: TRBV6-5
abundance: .
d_gene: .
j_gene: TRBJ2-7
CDR3aa: CASSYGQSIYEQYF
CDR3nt: TGTGCCAGCAGTTACGGACAGAGCATTTACGAGCAGTACTTC

v_gene: TRBV7-9
abundance: .
d_gene: .
j_gene: TRBJ2-7
CDR3aa: CASSSGLAYEQYF
CDR3nt: TGTGCCAGCAGCTCGGGGTTAGCCTACGAGCAGTACTTC

v_gene: TRBV14
abundance: .
d_gene: .
j_gene: TRBJ2-3
CDR3aa: CASSQVRSARTDTQYF
CDR3nt: TGTGCCAGCAGCCAAGTTCGGAGTGCCCGCACAGATACGCAGTATTTT

v_gene: TRBV7-9
abundance: .
d_gene: TRBD1
j_gene: TRBJ2-7
CDR3aa: CASSPRGTGFSEQYF
CDR3nt: TGTGCCAGCAGCCCGAGAGGGACAGGGTTCTCTGAGCAGTACTTC

v_gene: TRBV19
abundance: many
d_gene: TRBD1
j_gene: TRBJ1-6
CDR3aa: CASSPGTANSPLHF
CDR3nt: TGTGCCAGTAGTCCCGGGACAGCTAATTCACCCCTCCACTTT

v_gene: TRBV30
abundance: few
d_gene: .
j_gene: TRBJ1-1
CDR3aa: CASERTEDDTEAFF
CDR3nt: TGTGCCTCCGAGCGGACAGAAGATGACACTGAAGCTTTCTTT

v_gene: TRBV11-2
abundance: .
d_gene: TRBD1
j_gene: TRBJ2-2
CDR3aa: CASSLDGTDTGELFF
CDR3nt: TGTGCCAGCAGCTTGGACGGGACAGACACCGGGGAGCTGTTTTTT

v_gene: TRBV4-3
abundance: once
d_gene: TRBD2
j_gene: TRBJ2-5
CDR3aa: CASSQEIRGGETQYF
CDR3nt: TGCGCCAGCAGCCAAGAGATTCGGGGAGGGGAGACCCAGTACTTC

v_gene: TRBV7-9
abundance: .
d_gene: TRBD1
j_gene: TRBJ1-2
CDR3aa: CASSRDSGYYGYTF
CDR3nt: TGTGCCAGCAGCCGGGACAGCGGATACTATGGCTACACCTTC

v_gene: TRBV29-1
abundance: .
d_gene: .
j_gene: TRBJ1-2
CDR3aa: CSVEENGYTF
CDR3nt: TGCAGCGTTGAGGAGAACGGCTACACCTTC

v_gene: TRBV19
abundance: .
d_gene: TRBD2
j_gene: TRBJ2-2
CDR3aa: CASSPGRLVGELFF
CDR3nt: TGTGCCAGTAGCCCCGGGAGGCTGGTCGGGGAGCTGTTTTTT

v_gene: TRBV15
abundance: .
d_gene: TRBD2
j_gene: TRBJ2-1
CDR3aa: CATSASSGRWNEQFF
CDR3nt: TGTGCCACCAGCGCAAGTAGCGGGAGGTGGAATGAGCAGTTCTTC

v_gene: TRBV21-1
abundance: few
d_gene: .
j_gene: TRBJ1-6
CDR3aa: CASKTSSGADRSYNSPLHF
CDR3nt: TGTGCCAGCAAAACATCTAGTGGGGCAGATCGATCCTATAATTCACCCCTCCACTTT

v_gene: TRBV5-6
abundance: .
d_gene: TRBD1
j_gene: TRBJ1-4
CDR3aa: CASSLVGQVNEKLFF
CDR3nt: TGTGCCAGCAGCTTGGTGGGACAGGTGAATGAAAAACTGTTTTTT

v_gene: TRBV5-1
abundance: few
d_gene: .
j_gene: TRBJ1-3
CDR3aa: CASSSQVGLGNTIYF
CDR3nt: TGCGCCAGCAGCAGCCAGGTGGGGCTTGGAAACACCATATATTTT

v_gene: TRBV11-2
abundance: .
d_gene: .
j_gene: TRBJ1-1
CDR3aa: CASSFGGEGTEAFF
CDR3nt: TGTGCCAGCAGCTTCGGGGGGGAGGGCACTGAAGCTTTCTTT

v_gene: TRBV27
abundance: .
d_gene: TRBD2
j_gene: TRBJ2-1
CDR3aa: CASSPTSGQSYNEQFF
CDR3nt: TGTGCCAGCAGTCCAACTAGCGGCCAATCCTACAATGAGCAGTTCTTC

v_gene: TRBV19
abundance: once
d_gene: TRBD2
j_gene: TRBJ2-1
CDR3aa: CASSHGAGWGYNEQFF
CDR3nt: TGTGCCAGTAGTCACGGAGCGGGGTGGGGGTACAATGAGCAGTTCTTC

v_gene: TRBV5-1
abundance: .
d_gene: TRBD2
j_gene: TRBJ2-3
CDR3aa: CASSLGTSVDTQYF
CDR3nt: TGCGCCAGCAGCTTGGGGACTAGCGTAGATACGCAGTATTTT

v_gene: TRBV3-1/TRBV3-2
abundance: .
d_gene: TRBD1
j_gene: TRBJ2-4
CDR3aa: CASSQDRGNIQYF
CDR3nt: TGTGCCAGCAGCCAAGACAGGGGGAACATTCAGTACTTC

v_gene: TRBV29-1
abundance: medium-sized
d_gene: .
j_gene: TRBJ2-5
CDR3aa: CSVRQVETQYF
CDR3nt: TGCAGCGTAAGACAGGTGGAGACCCAGTACTTC

v_gene: TRBV3-1/TRBV3-2
abundance: .
d_gene: TRBD1
j_gene: TRBJ1-4
CDR3aa: CASSHQGVGEKLFF
CDR3nt: TGTGCCAGCAGCCATCAGGGGGTGGGTGAAAAACTGTTTTTT

v_gene: TRBV28
abundance: .
d_gene: .
j_gene: TRBJ1-1
CDR3aa: CASSLSHPMPEAFF
CDR3nt: TGTGCCAGCAGTTTATCCCACCCTATGCCTGAAGCTTTCTTT

v_gene: TRBV7-2
abundance: .
d_gene: .
j_gene: TRBJ2-1
CDR3aa: CASSFNSGNYNEQFF
CDR3nt: TGTGCCAGCAGCTTTAACTCAGGGAATTACAATGAGCAGTTCTTC

v_gene: TRBV7-2
abundance: many
d_gene: .
j_gene: TRBJ1-5
CDR3aa: CASSLVYNSNQPQHF
CDR3nt: TGTGCCAGCAGCTTAGTTTACAATAGCAATCAGCCCCAGCATTTT

v_gene: TRBV5-5
abundance: .
d_gene: .
j_gene: TRBJ1-2
CDR3aa: CASSLQESGYGYTF
CDR3nt: TGTGCCAGCAGCTTGCAGGAATCCGGCTATGGCTACACCTTC